The clone carrying this TCR beta chain turned up a few times. The antigen remains unidentified. The sample belongs to a study of vaccination and CD4 T cells after COVID-19. The overall study: Sampling after COVID took place at a median of about 91 days (range 35 to 161) following diagnosis. Median time from second vaccine dose to sampling was less than 85 days (14 to 241).

Treatment denoted: approximately nine-day PBMC culture with coronavirus spike peptide pools or control peptides (ViraFEST assay). T cells were expanded with peptide pools, and expanded clonotypes were identified by TCR sequencing. Trimming took off 0 bases at V and 7 bases at J, with 18 bases between the two ends. The CDR3 spans 16 residues. From germline, CDR1 is DFQATT and CDR2 SNEGSKA (reference sequence). Sequenced with the Oncomine TCR Beta short-read assay was DNA taken from cultured CD4+ T cells. Cultured CD4+ T cells were the source of extracted genomic DNA. TCRdb re-derived calls from the PCR reads in MiXCR, one entry per CDR3 protein. The profile covers 20,000 or so distinct CDR3 sequences, with around a third appearing a single time and 9.5% to 15% taken by the ten largest.

The source of this sequence is a human donor with COVID-19. The source material was cultured CD4+ T cells from blood. The V gene is TRBV20-1, the J gene TRBJ1-4; perhaps TRBD1 as D (5 bases). CDR3 sequence: CSARDLEGRGGEKLFF. The CDR3 region has the DNA TGCAGTGCTAGAGATCTAGAGGGGCGCGGGGGTGAAAAACTGTTTTTT.